These T cell receptor beta chains were read from a single sample in a study of blood T cell repertoires in COVID-19. Profiling relied on immunoSEQ multiplex PCR, and the TCRdb table lists in-frame clones only, not all of them. This table has some 100,000 clones, about nine tenths appearing once. The sample comprised peripheral blood. The receptor set was obtained from a man in his fifties with acute or convalescent COVID-19. CDR3s include the opening cysteine and the closing phenylalanine or tryptophan. The D gene is left open where the match is weak. Rows may omit the clone size; those that give it use once, few, many or a size class.

V gene	D gene	J gene	clone size	CDR3 protein	CDR3 DNA
TRBV19	-	TRBJ1-5	-	CASSIGRSPSQPQHF	TGTGCCAGTAGTATCGGCAGGTCGCCCAGTCAGCCCCAGCATTTT
TRBV7-7	TRBD1	TRBJ2-2	-	CASSSTGTYTGELFF	TGTGCCAGCAGCTCGACAGGGACCTACACCGGGGAGCTGTTTTTT
TRBV5-6	-	TRBJ1-6	once	CASSLSVVNSPLHF	TGTGCCAGCAGCTTGAGCGTTGTTAATTCACCCCTCCACTTT
TRBV5-1	TRBD2	TRBJ2-3	-	CASSRRAGGALDTDTQYF	TGCGCCAGCAGCCGAAGGGCGGGAGGGGCGTTGGACACAGATACGCAGTATTTT
TRBV7-2	TRBD2	TRBJ2-7	once	CASSSGLAGGYEQYF	TGTGCCAGCAGCTCGGGACTAGCGGGAGGCTACGAGCAGTACTTC
TRBV12-3/TRBV12-4	-	TRBJ1-4	few	CASSRVNEKLFF	TGTGCCAGCAGTCGGGTAAATGAAAAACTGTTTTTT
TRBV3-1/TRBV3-2	-	TRBJ1-2	-	CASSLTDNYGYTF	TGTGCCAGCAGTCTAACAGACAACTATGGCTACACCTTC
TRBV30	TRBD1	TRBJ2-7	few	CAWRPGGLYEQYF	TGTGCCTGGAGGCCAGGGGGTCTTTACGAGCAGTACTTC
TRBV24-1	-	TRBJ2-2	-	CATSDGGDGLFF	TGTGCCACCAGTGATGGGGGCGACGGGCTGTTTTTT
TRBV27	TRBD2	TRBJ2-4	-	CASSSSGAKNIQYF	TGTGCCAGCAGTTCTAGCGGGGCCAAAAACATTCAGTACTTC
TRBV12-3/TRBV12-4	-	TRBJ1-4	once	CASSLGGNEKLFF	TGTGCCAGCAGTCTCGGAGGGAATGAAAAACTGTTTTTT
TRBV19	-	TRBJ2-2	-	CASSMVRGAVVELFF	TGTGCCAGTAGTATGGTTCGGGGGGCTGTGGTGGAGCTGTTTTTT
TRBV6-5	-	TRBJ2-3	-	CASRSGQSTDTQYF	TGTGCCAGCAGGTCGGGACAATCCACAGATACGCAGTATTTT
TRBV19	-	TRBJ1-1	-	CASSPGLLFMNTEAFF	TGTGCCAGTAGTCCGGGACTGCTGTTCATGAACACTGAAGCTTTCTTT
TRBV19	-	TRBJ2-3	-	CASSILGGPSTDTQYF	TGTGCCAGTAGTATATTGGGGGGGCCAAGCACAGATACGCAGTATTTT
TRBV6-6	TRBD2	TRBJ2-2	-	CASSTTSGAIGELFF	TGTGCCAGCAGTACTACTAGCGGGGCCATAGGGGAGCTGTTTTTT
TRBV5-4	TRBD1	TRBJ1-1	-	CASSLQTGGVGTEAFF	TGTGCCAGCAGCTTACAGACAGGGGGCGTAGGCACTGAAGCTTTCTTT
TRBV21-1	-	TRBJ2-7	-	CASSILAGAPREEQYF	TGTGCCAGCAGCATATTAGCGGGAGCGCCGAGGGAAGAGCAGTACTTC
TRBV10-2	-	TRBJ1-1	-	CASSEARNTEAFF	TGCGCCAGCAGTGAAGCAAGAAACACTGAAGCTTTCTTT
TRBV21-1	-	TRBJ1-4	-	CASSPNDRGRGNEKLFF	TGTGCCAGCAGCCCTAACGACAGGGGGCGAGGTAATGAAAAACTGTTTTTT
TRBV3-1/TRBV3-2	-	TRBJ2-7	-	CASSQVGLTHYEQYF	TGTGCCAGCAGCCAAGTCGGACTGACCCACTACGAGCAGTACTTC
TRBV19	TRBD1	TRBJ2-3	-	CASRETGSGTDTQYF	TGTGCCAGTAGAGAGACAGGGAGCGGCACAGATACGCAGTATTTT
TRBV27	-	TRBJ2-1	-	CASSLSTAGKPYNEQFF	TGTGCCAGCAGTTTATCGACGGCGGGGAAGCCCTACAATGAGCAGTTCTTC
TRBV19	TRBD2	TRBJ2-5	once	CASRLAGAGETQYF	TGTGCCAGTCGACTAGCGGGAGCCGGGGAGACCCAGTACTTC
TRBV2	-	TRBJ2-5	-	CASRQETQYF	TGTGCCAGCAGGCAGGAGACCCAGTACTTC
TRBV2	-	TRBJ2-3	-	CASSVLRGLDTQYF	TGTGCCAGCAGTGTGCTGCGGGGTTTGGATACGCAGTATTTT
TRBV13	-	TRBJ1-5	-	CASSLRNQPQHF	TGTGCCAGCAGCTTGAGAAATCAGCCCCAGCATTTT
TRBV21-1	-	TRBJ2-7	-	CASSKPDGGTGTSYEQYF	TGTGCCAGCAGCAAACCCGACGGGGGGACCGGGACTTCCTACGAGCAGTACTTC
TRBV4-1	-	TRBJ1-5	-	CASSNNGLNQPQHF	TGCGCCAGCAGCAATAACGGACTGAATCAGCCCCAGCATTTT
TRBV11-2	TRBD2	TRBJ2-7	-	CASRLISGRMNEQYF	TGTGCCAGCAGGTTGATTAGCGGGAGGATGAACGAGCAGTACTTC
TRBV27	-	TRBJ1-1	-	CASRRQGYENTEAFF	TGTGCCAGCAGACGGCAGGGGTATGAGAACACTGAAGCTTTCTTT
TRBV6-1	TRBD1	TRBJ1-1	-	CASSDQDRANTEAFF	TGTGCCAGCAGTGACCAGGACAGGGCGAACACTGAAGCTTTCTTT
TRBV27	-	TRBJ2-3	-	CASSLNGGGDTQYF	TGTGCCAGCAGTTTAAATGGTGGAGGGGATACGCAGTATTTT
TRBV5-1	TRBD2	TRBJ2-5	few	CASRAGGRGETQYF	TGCGCCAGCAGGGCGGGAGGAAGAGGAGAGACCCAGTACTTC
TRBV27	TRBD2	TRBJ2-3	-	CASSLLRGGSTDTQYF	TGTGCCAGCAGTTTATTAAGGGGAGGGAGCACAGATACGCAGTATTTT
TRBV5-6	TRBD1	TRBJ1-2	-	CASSPDRSYGYTF	TGTGCCAGCAGTCCGGACAGGTCCTATGGCTACACCTTC
TRBV7-2	TRBD1	TRBJ1-2	-	CASSLVLGTGIGYTF	TGTGCCAGCAGCTTAGTTCTTGGGACAGGGATTGGCTACACCTTC
TRBV2	TRBD2	TRBJ2-7	-	CASSGTSGSGVKQYF	TGTGCCAGCAGTGGGACTAGCGGGTCCGGTGTAAAGCAGTACTTC
TRBV5-1	TRBD1	TRBJ2-7	-	CASSSGQGASEQYF	TGCGCCAGCAGCTCCGGACAGGGGGCATCCGAGCAGTACTTC
TRBV27	TRBD2	TRBJ2-3	-	CASSLGGRITDTQYF	TGTGCCAGCAGTTTAGGCGGGAGGATCACAGATACGCAGTATTTT
TRBV14	-	TRBJ2-2	-	CASSQGGGHPSGELFF	TGTGCCAGCAGCCAAGGGGGGGGACACCCATCCGGGGAGCTGTTTTTT
TRBV15	-	TRBJ2-7	-	CATSREENLDEQYF	TGTGCCACCAGCAGAGAAGAGAACCTTGACGAGCAGTACTTC